This paragraph covers one T cell receptor beta chain sequence. Its antigen remains unidentified. As for treatment: roughly 11-day PBMC culture with coronavirus spike peptide pools or control peptides (ViraFEST assay). Investigators obtained the unexposed donor's CD4+ T cells before the COVID-19 pandemic (2011-2018). Four cold-coronavirus spikes and SARS-CoV-2 S/N were the probes applied, cells permitting, to CD4+ T cells from unexposed donors. Trimming removed 5 bases from V and 2 bases from J, with 19 bases in between. CDR1 and CDR2 (germline): MNHEY, SVGEGT. This CDR3 spans 17 amino acids. An Oncomine TCR Beta short-read assay was used to sequence the DNA from cultured CD4+ T cells. TCRdb re-derived calls from the PCR reads in MiXCR, one entry per CDR3 protein. This table has more than 2,500 distinct CDR3 sequences, about two fifths appearing once. The data were taken from a study of vaccination and CD4 T cells after COVID-19. Study details: According to the study, participants were given two doses of BNT162b2 or mRNA-1273 vaccine. Overlapping peptides of the spike proteins of SARS-CoV-2, HCoV-NL63, HCoV-OC43 and HCoV-229E were used for cell stimulation.

The study's findings and limits: The authors studied relatively few convalescent patients and analyzed no early post-infection timepoints.

The receptor's source is a human donor in good health. This sequence joins TRBV6-2 or TRBV6-3 and TRBJ1-5; D perhaps matches TRBD1 (5 bases). Specimen: CD4+ T cells from blood, cultured in vitro. The chain's CDR3 is CASSRPTRAAGNQPQHF. The CDR3 region has the DNA TGTGCCAGCAGTCGACCCACCAGGGCCGCGGGCAATCAGCCCCAGCATTTT.